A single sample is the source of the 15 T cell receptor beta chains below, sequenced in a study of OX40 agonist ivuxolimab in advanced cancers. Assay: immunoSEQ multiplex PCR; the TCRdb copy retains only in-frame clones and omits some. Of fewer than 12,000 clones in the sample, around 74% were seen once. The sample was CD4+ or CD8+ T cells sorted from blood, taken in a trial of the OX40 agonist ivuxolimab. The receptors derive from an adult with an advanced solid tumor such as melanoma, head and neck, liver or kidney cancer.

In nucleotides, the CDR3 is TGTGCCAGCAGTGCTATCCTGGACAATGAAAAACTGTTTTTT. It yields the protein CASSAILDNEKLFF. This chain links TRBV28 with TRBJ1-4; D is unclear. The CDR3 is 14 amino acids. CDR1 and CDR2 from the germline V gene are MDHEN and SYDVKM. The V end was cut by 5 bases, the J end by 5 bases, with 12 bases between.

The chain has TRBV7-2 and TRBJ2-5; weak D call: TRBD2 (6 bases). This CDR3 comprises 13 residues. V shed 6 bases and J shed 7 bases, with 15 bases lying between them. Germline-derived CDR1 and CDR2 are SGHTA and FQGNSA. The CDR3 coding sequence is TGTGCCAGCAGTCCTAGCGCCGAAGGGACCCAGTACTTC. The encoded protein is CASSPSAEGTQYF.

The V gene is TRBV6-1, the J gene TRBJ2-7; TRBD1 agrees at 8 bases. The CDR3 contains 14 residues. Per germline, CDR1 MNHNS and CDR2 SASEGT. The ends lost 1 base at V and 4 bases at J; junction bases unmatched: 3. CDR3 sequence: CASSEGQGAYEQYF. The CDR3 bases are TGTGCCAGCAGTGAAGGTCAGGGGGCTTACGAGCAGTACTTC.

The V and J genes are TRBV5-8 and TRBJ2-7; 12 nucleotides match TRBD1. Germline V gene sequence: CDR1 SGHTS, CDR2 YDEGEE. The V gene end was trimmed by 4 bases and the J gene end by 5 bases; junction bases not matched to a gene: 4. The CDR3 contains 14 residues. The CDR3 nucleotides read TGTGCCAGCAGCATCGGGACAGGGGGCGACGAGCAGTACTTC. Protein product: CASSIGTGGDEQYF.

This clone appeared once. CDR3 bases: TGTGCCAGCAGGAACAGGGGTCAGCCCCAGCATTTT. Protein sequence: CASRNRGQPQHF. The genes are TRBV27 and TRBJ1-5, with 7 bases aligning to TRBD1. Germline lookup yields CDR1 MNHEY and CDR2 SMNVEV (reference sequence). The CDR3 sequence is 12 residues long. V gave up 6 bases and J gave up 6 bases; unmatched junction bases: 2.

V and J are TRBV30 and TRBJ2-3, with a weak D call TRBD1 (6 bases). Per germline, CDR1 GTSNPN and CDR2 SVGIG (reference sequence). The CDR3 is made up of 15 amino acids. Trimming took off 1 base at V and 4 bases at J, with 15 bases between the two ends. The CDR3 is CAWSGRDTSPDTQYF. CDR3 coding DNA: TGTGCCTGGAGTGGACGGGACACCTCCCCAGATACGCAGTATTTT.

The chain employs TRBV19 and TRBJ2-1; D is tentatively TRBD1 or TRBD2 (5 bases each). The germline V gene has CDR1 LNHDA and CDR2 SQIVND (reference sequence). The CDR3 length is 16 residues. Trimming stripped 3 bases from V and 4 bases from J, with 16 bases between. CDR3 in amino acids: CASSMLSGATYNEQFF. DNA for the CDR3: TGTGCCAGTAGTATGCTATCCGGGGCAACGTACAATGAGCAGTTCTTC. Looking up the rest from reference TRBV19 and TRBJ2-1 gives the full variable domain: DGGITQSPKYLFRKEGQNVTLSCEQNLNHDAMYWYRQDPGQGLRLIYYSQIVNDFQKGDIAEGYSVSREKKESFPLTVTSAQKNPTAFYLCASSMLSGATYNEQFFGPGTRLTVL.

The chain's CDR3 is CASSPSPGQFASYNEQFF. The DNA of the CDR3 is TGTGCCAGCAGCCCTAGTCCGGGACAGTTTGCCTCCTACAATGAGCAGTTCTTC. The V call is TRBV7-9, the J call TRBJ2-1; 7 bases are a match to TRBD1. Germline CDR1 SEHNR, CDR2 FQNEAQ (reference sequence). The CDR3 is 18 residues long. J lost 0 bases, V lost 5 bases, and 13 bases had no gene match. Variable domain in full (rest from reference TRBV7-9 and TRBJ2-1): DTGVSQNPRHKITKRGQNVTFRCDPISEHNRLYWYRQTLGQGPEFLTYFQNEAQLEKSRLLSDRFSAERPKGSFSTLEIQRTEQGDSAMYLCASSPSPGQFASYNEQFFGPGTRLTVL.

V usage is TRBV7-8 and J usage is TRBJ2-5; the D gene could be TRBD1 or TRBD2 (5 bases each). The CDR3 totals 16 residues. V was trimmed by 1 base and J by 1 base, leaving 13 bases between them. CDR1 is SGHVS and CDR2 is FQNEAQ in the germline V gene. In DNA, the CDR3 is TGTGCCAGCAGCTTAGAGGGGTTGGGGGTCCAAGAGACCCAGTACTTC. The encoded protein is CASSLEGLGVQETQYF.

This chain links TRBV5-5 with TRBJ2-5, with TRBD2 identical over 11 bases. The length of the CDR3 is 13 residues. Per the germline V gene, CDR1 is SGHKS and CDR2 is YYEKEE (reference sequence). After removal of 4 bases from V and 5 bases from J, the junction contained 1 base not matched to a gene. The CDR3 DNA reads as TGTGCCAGCAGCAGACTAGCGGGGGAGACCCAGTACTTC. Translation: CASSRLAGETQYF.

The CDR3 spells CAISDSMVGGAYEQYF. Written as DNA, the CDR3 is TGTGCCATCAGTGATTCCATGGTGGGAGGAGCGTACGAGCAGTACTTC. The rearrangement uses TRBV10-3 and TRBJ2-7; D possibly corresponds to TRBD2 (6 bases). The V gene's germline CDR1 is ENHRY and CDR2 SYGVKD. With 3 bases removed from V and 4 bases from J, the gap between germline ends came to 19 bases. The CDR3 is 16 amino acids.

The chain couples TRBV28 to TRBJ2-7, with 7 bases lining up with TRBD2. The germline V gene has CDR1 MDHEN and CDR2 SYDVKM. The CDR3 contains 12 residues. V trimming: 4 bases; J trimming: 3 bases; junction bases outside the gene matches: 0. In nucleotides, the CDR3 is TGTGCCAGCAGTTGGGGGGGCTACGAGCAGTACTTC. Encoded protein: CASSWGGYEQYF.

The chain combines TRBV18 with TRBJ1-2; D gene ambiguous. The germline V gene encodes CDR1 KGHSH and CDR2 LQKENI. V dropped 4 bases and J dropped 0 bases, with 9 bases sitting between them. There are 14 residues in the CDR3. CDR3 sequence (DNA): TGTGCCAGCTCACGGACGGAAACTAACTATGGCTACACCTTC. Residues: CASSRTETNYGYTF.

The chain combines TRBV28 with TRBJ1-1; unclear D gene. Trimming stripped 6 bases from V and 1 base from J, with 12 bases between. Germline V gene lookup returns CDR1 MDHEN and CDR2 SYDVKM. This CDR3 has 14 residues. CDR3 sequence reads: CASRYADENTEAFF. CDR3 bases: TGTGCCAGCAGATATGCGGACGAGAACACTGAAGCTTTCTTT.

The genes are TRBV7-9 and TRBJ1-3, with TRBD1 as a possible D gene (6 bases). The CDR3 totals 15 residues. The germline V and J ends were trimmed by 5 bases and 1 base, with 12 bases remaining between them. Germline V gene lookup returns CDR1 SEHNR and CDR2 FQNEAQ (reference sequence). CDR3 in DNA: TGTGCCAGCAGCCATGGACAGCCTTCTGGAAACACCATATATTTT. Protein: CASSHGQPSGNTIYF.